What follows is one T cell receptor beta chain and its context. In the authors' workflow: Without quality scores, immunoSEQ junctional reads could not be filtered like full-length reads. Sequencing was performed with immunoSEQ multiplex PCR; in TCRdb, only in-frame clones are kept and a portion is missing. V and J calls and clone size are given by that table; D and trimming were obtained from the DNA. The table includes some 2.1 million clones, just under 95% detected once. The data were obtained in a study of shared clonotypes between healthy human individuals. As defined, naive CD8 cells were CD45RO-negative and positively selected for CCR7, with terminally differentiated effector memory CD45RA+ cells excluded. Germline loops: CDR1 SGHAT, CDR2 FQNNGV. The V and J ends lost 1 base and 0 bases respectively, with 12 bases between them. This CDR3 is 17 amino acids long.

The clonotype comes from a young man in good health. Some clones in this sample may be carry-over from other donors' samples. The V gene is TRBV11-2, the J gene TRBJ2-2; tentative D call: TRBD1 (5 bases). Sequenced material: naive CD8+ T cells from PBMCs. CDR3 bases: TGTGCCAGCAGCTTAGTAGGCAGGGCATCGAACACCGGGGAGCTGTTTTTT. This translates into CASSLVGRASNTGELFF.